The 14 T cell receptor beta chains below all came from one sample that was sequenced in a study of T cells in Graves' hyperthyroidism and ophthalmopathy. TCR beta CDR3 sequences were amplified from RNA transcripts. An initial round of RT-PCR targeting the TCR CDR3 relied on the HTBI primer set. TCRdb passed the multiplex PCR reads through MiXCR, listing each CDR3 protein once. The table shows hundreds of thousands of distinct CDR3 sequences, with 14% occurring only once. Sequencing was done on a sample of blood. The receptor set was obtained from a woman in her late teens or twenties with Graves' hyperthyroidism.

This clonotype was detected many times. The chain is built from TRBV27 and TRBJ2-3, with 7 bases matching TRBD2. The CDR3 loop spans 13 amino acids. Germline trimming cut 4 bases from V and 9 bases from J; bases unmatched to any gene: 7. Germline CDR1 is MNHEY and CDR2 is SMNVEV (reference sequence). Here the CDR3 reads CASSSPGLTTQYF. DNA for the CDR3: TGTGCCAGCAGTTCACCGGGACTAACCACGCAGTATTTT.

This clonotype was seen ten or more times. CDR3 nucleotide sequence: TGTGCCAGCAGGCGAGGGGATCCGGGCACAAAGGCTGAAGCTTTCTTT. It specifies CASRRGDPGTKAEAFF. This chain uses TRBV6-2 or TRBV6-3 with TRBJ1-1; TRBD1 might be the D (5 bases). CDR1 and CDR2 from the germline V gene are MNHEY and SVGEGT. The V gene lost 6 bases and the J gene lost 6 bases, with 23 bases spanning the gap. The CDR3 spans 16 residues.

The sample holds many counts of this clonotype. This chain links TRBV6-1 with TRBJ2-2; D gene ambiguous. The CDR3 consists of 12 residues. The V gene lost 6 bases and the J gene lost 3 bases, with 5 bases spanning the gap. CDR1 and CDR2 (germline): MNHNS, SASEGT. CDR3 nucleotides: TGTGCCAGCAGACGGGACACCGGGGAGCTGTTTTTT. Its protein product is CASRRDTGELFF.

The chain combines TRBV29-1 with TRBJ2-4, with D perhaps TRBD1 (6 bases). V dropped 4 bases and J dropped 0 bases, with 13 bases sitting between them. Per the germline V gene, CDR1 is SQVTM and CDR2 is ANQGSEA. The length of the CDR3 is 15 residues. The CDR3 DNA reads as TGCAGCGTTGCTGAGGACAGACTAGCCAAAAACATTCAGTACTTC. Translation: CSVAEDRLAKNIQYF. Complete variable domain (other parts from reference TRBV29-1 and TRBJ2-4): SAVISQKPSRDICQRGTSLTIQCQVDSQVTMMFWYRQQPGQSLTLIATANQGSEATYESGFVIDKFPISRPNLTFSTLTVSNMSPEDSSIYLCSVAEDRLAKNIQYFGAGTRLSVL.

The chain joins TRBV11-2 to TRBJ2-3; D may be TRBD2 (7 bases). V lost 5 bases to trimming and J lost 4 bases, with 19 bases between them. The CDR3 loop spans 16 amino acids. Germline V gene sequence: CDR1 SGHAT, CDR2 FQNNGV. The CDR3 bases are TGTGCCAGCAGCCGGCCGGGGGGCCAGGGCCCAGATACGCAGTATTTT. This gives the protein CASSRPGGQGPDTQYF. Variable domain in full (rest from reference TRBV11-2 and TRBJ2-3): EAGVAQSPRYKIIEKRQSVAFWCNPISGHATLYWYQQILGQGPKLLIQFQNNGVVDDSQLPKDRFSAERLKGVDSTLKIQPAKLEDSAVYLCASSRPGGQGPDTQYFGPGTRLTVL.

This clonotype came up a few times. V usage is TRBV29-1 and J usage is TRBJ1-1; 10 bases are a match to TRBD1. Germline trimming cut 7 bases from V and 1 base from J; bases unmatched to any gene: 9. This CDR3 contains 15 residues. Germline CDR1 is SQVTM and CDR2 is ANQGSEA. In DNA, the CDR3 is TGCAGCGCACGGGACAGGGGAGGAAGGAACACTGAAGCTTTCTTT. Encoded protein: CSARDRGGRNTEAFF.

This chain joins TRBV10-3 and TRBJ2-3, with D unclear. This CDR3 has 12 residues. Germline CDR1 is ENHRY and CDR2 is SYGVKD. Trimming shortened V by 2 bases and J by 5 bases, and 5 bases separated the two germline ends. CDR3 in amino acids: CAISEDGDTQYF. Written as DNA, the CDR3 is TGTGCCATCAGTGAGGACGGAGATACGCAGTATTTT.

The chain carries TRBV11-2 and TRBJ2-3; D ambiguous. Trimming took off 4 bases at V and 11 bases at J, with 13 bases between the two ends. CDR3 size: 12 residues. CDR1 and CDR2 (germline): SGHAT, FQNNGV. The CDR3 here is CASSSVRPGQYF. The CDR3 bases are TGTGCCAGCAGCTCCGTGCGTCCGGGGCAGTATTTT.

Comment on this clonotype: Being one base from a much bigger clone, this may be a read error. This chain links TRBV7-8 with TRBJ1-1, with 10 bases fitting TRBD1. The germline CDR1 and CDR2 sequences are SGHVS and FQNEAQ. This CDR3 has 17 amino acids. V lost 5 bases, J lost 2 bases, and 11 bases stayed unmatched. The CDR3 DNA reads TGTGCCAGCAGCCCGCCTGGACGGACAGGGGGAAACACTGAAGCTTTCTTT. Amino acids: CASSPPGRTGGNTEAFF. The full variable domain, its missing parts supplied by reference TRBV7-8 and TRBJ1-1, is GAGVSQSPRYKVAKRGQDVALRCDPISGHVSLFWYQQALGQGPEFLTYFQNEAQLDKSGLPSDRFFAERPEGSVSTLKIQRTQQEDSAVYLCASSPPGRTGGNTEAFFGQGTRLTVV.

This chain links TRBV10-1 with TRBJ2-7; D uncertain. The V end was cut by 7 bases, the J end by 2 bases, with 9 bases between. CDR1 WNHNN and CDR2 SYGVQD come from the germline V gene (reference sequence). The CDR3 covers 12 residues. CDR3 amino acids: CASIKVAYEQYF. The CDR3 DNA sequence: TGCGCCAGCATTAAGGTAGCCTACGAGCAGTACTTC.

The DNA for the CDR3 is TGTGCCAGCAGAGCCCCGGGACCCCCTCTGGTTTATGGCTACACCTTC. It yields the protein CASRAPGPPLVYGYTF. V gene TRBV6-1 combines with J gene TRBJ1-2; maybe TRBD1 (5 bases). This CDR3 contains 16 residues. Trimming stripped 6 bases from V and 5 bases from J, with 22 bases between. Looked up from germline, CDR1 is MNHNS and CDR2 is SASEGT.

This clonotype occurred many times. CDR3 region: CASSHVGDRGAEKLFF. The CDR3 DNA is TGTGCCAGCAGCCATGTGGGTGACAGGGGTGCAGAAAAACTGTTTTTT. J is TRBJ1-4 and V is TRBV3-1; 8 nucleotides align to TRBD1. The CDR3 is 16 residues long. The trim removed 3 bases at V and 8 bases at J, leaving 11 bases unmatched. Germline CDR1 reads LGHDT; CDR2 reads YNNKEL (reference sequence).

The V call is TRBV3-1, the J call TRBJ2-3; D is uncertain. The CDR3 has 13 amino acids. Trimming left V 3 bases short and J 5 bases short, with 9 bases between. Looked up from germline, CDR1 is LGHDT and CDR2 is YNNKEL (reference sequence). The CDR3 region has the DNA TGTGCCAGCAGCCACGTAGGTAGAGATACGCAGTATTTT. As protein: CASSHVGRDTQYF.

There are many counts of this clonotype. The rearrangement uses TRBV20-1 and TRBJ2-1; 8 bases align to TRBD2. Germline values: CDR1 DFQATT, CDR2 SNEGSKA (reference sequence). J was trimmed by 10 bases and V by 1 base; bases with no gene match: 6. The CDR3 consists of 13 residues. In DNA form, the CDR3 reads TGCAGTGCTAGAGGAAGAGTAGCGGGAGAGCAGTTCTTC. It specifies CSARGRVAGEQFF.